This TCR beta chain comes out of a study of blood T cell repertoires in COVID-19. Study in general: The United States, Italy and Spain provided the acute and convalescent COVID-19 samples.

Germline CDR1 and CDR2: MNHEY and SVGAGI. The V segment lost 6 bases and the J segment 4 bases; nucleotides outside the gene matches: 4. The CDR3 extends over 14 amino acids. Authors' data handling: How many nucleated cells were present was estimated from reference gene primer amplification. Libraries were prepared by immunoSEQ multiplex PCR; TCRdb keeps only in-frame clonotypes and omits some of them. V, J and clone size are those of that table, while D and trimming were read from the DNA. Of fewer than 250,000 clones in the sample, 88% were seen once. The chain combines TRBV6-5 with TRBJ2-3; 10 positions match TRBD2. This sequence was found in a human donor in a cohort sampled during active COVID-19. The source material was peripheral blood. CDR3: CASSSSGGSDTQYF. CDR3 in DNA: TGTGCCAGCAGCAGTAGCGGGGGGTCAGATACGCAGTATTTT.